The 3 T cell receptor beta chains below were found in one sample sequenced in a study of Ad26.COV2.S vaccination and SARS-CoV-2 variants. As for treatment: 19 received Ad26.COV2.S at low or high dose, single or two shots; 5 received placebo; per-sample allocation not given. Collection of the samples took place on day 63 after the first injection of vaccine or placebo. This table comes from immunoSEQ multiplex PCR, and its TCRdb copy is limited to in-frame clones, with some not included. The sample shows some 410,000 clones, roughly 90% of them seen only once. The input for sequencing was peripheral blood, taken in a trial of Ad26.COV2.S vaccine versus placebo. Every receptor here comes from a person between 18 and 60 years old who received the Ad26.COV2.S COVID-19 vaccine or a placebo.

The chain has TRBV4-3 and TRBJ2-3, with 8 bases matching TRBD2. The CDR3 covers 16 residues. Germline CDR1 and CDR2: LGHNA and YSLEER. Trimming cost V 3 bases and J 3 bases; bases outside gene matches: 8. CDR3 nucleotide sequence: TGCGCCAGCAGCCACGGGGGGACTAGGTTAACAGATACGCAGTATTTT. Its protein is CASSHGGTRLTDTQYF.

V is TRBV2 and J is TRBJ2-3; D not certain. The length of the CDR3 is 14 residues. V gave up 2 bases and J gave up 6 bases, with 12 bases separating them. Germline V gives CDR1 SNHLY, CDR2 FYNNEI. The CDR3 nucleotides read TGTGCCAGCAGTGAACCGGGCCTATCGGATACGCAGTATTTT. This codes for CASSEPGLSDTQYF.

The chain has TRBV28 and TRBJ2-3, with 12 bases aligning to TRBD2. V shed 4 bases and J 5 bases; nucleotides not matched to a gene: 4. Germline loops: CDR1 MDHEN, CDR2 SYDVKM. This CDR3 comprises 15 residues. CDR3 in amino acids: CASSSSGGAKDTQYF. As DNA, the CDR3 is TGTGCCAGCAGTTCTAGCGGGGGGGCGAAAGATACGCAGTATTTT.